The T cell receptor (beta chain) under discussion was sequenced for a study of blood T cell repertoires in COVID-19. A few counts support this clone. Clones were sequenced by immunoSEQ multiplex PCR, and TCRdb holds only the in-frame ones, with some missing. The repertoire holds roughly 410,000 clones, with around 89% as singletons. Those enrolled in Seattle joined during active infection and were followed longitudinally afterward. With 6 bases removed from V and 8 bases from J, the gap between germline ends came to 13 bases. This CDR3 comprises 12 residues. CDR1 MNHNY and CDR2 SVGAGI come from the germline V gene (reference sequence).

V and J are TRBV6-6 and TRBJ1-2, with a tentative D call TRBD1 (6 bases). This clonotype originated in a woman in her thirties or forties with COVID-19, enrolled during active disease. Sequences were obtained from peripheral blood. The CDR3 coding sequence is TGTGCCAGCAGCCCAACAGGGTACGGCTACACCTTC. This sequence encodes CASSPTGYGYTF.